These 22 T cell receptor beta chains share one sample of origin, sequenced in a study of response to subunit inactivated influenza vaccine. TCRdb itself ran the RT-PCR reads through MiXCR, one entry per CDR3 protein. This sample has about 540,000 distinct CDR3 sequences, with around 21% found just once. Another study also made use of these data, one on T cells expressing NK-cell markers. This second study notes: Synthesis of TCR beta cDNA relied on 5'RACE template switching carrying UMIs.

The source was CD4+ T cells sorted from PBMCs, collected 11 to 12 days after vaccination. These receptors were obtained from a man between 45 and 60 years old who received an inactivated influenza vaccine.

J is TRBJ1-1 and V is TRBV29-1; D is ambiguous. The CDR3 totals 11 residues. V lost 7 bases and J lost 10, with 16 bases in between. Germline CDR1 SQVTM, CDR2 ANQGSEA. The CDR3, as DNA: TGCAGCGCCAGGATTCAGTCTCTAGCTTTCTTT. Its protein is CSARIQSLAFF.

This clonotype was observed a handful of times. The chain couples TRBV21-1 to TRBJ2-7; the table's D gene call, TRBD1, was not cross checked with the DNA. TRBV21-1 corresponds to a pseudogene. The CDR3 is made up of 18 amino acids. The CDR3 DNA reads TGTGCCAGCAGCAAAGCCCCCCCTTACGGGACACCGCGGGCCGAGCAGTACTTC. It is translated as CASSKAPPYGTPRAEQYF.

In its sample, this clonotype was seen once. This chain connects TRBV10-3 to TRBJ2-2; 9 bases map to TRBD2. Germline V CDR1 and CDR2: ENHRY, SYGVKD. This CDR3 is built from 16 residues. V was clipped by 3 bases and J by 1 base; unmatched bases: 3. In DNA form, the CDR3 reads TGTGCCATCAGTGATCCTAGCGGGAAGAACACCGGGGAGCTGTTTTTT. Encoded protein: CAISDPSGKNTGELFF.

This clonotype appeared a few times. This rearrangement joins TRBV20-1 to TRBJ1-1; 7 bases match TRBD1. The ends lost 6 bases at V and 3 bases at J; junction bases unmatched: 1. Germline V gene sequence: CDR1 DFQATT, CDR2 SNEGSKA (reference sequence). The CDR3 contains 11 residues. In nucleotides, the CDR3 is TGCAGTGCCCAGGGGGACACTGAAGCTTTCTTT. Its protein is CSAQGDTEAFF.

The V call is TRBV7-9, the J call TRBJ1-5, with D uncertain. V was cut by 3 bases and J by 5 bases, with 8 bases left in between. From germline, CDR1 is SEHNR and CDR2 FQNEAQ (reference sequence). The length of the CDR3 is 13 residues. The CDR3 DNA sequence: TGTGCCAGCAGCTTGATGCCCGATCAGCCCCAGCATTTT. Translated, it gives CASSLMPDQPQHF.

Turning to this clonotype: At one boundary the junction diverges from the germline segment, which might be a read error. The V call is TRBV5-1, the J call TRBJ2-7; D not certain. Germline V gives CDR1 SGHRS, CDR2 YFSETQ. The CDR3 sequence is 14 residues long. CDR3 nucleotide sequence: TGCGCCAGCGGCTTGACTCCGAACCCCTACGAGCAGTACTTC. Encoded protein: CASGLTPNPYEQYF.

CDR3 region: CSVGGGLAGVQQFF. The CDR3 DNA follows: TGCAGCGTTGGGGGAGGACTAGCGGGAGTGCAGCAGTTCTTC. This chain joins TRBV29-1 and TRBJ2-1; the match to TRBD2 covers 13 bases. CDR3 length: 14 residues. After removal of 4 bases from V and 11 bases from J, the junction contained 8 bases not matched to a gene. Germline CDR1 is SQVTM and CDR2 is ANQGSEA.

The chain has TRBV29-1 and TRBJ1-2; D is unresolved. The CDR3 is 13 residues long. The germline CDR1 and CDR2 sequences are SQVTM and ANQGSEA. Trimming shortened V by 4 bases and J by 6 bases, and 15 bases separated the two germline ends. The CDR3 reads CSVVDGVSNGYTF. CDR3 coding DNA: TGCAGCGTTGTGGATGGGGTTTCCAATGGCTACACCTTC.

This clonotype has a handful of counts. This chain's CDR3 is CSVTVGGYGYTF. CDR3 DNA: TGCAGCGTGACAGTAGGGGGATATGGCTACACCTTC. This chain connects TRBV29-1 to TRBJ1-2; tentative D call: TRBD1 (6 bases). The germline gives CDR1 SQVTM, CDR2 ANQGSEA. CDR3 length: 12 residues. V was pared by 6 bases and J by 5 bases, with 13 bases between.

The CDR3, as DNA: TGCAGTGCTAGAGACCCAGGGCCCGAGCAGTACTTC. It codes for CSARDPGPEQYF. This chain links TRBV20-1 with TRBJ2-7, with D tentatively TRBD1 (5 bases). The CDR3 loop spans 12 amino acids. Trimming cost V 0 bases and J 6 bases, with 9 bases left between them. The germline V gene encodes CDR1 DFQATT and CDR2 SNEGSKA (reference sequence).

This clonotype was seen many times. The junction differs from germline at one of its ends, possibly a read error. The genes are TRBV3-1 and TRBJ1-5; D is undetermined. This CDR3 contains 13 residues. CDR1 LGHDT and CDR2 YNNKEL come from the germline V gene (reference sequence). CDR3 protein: CASSQDRGQPQHF. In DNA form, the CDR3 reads TGCGCCAGCAGCCAAGATCGTGGCCAGCCCCAGCATTTT.

CDR3 in DNA: TGTGCCAGCAGCTTAGGGCGCGAGGTCGCAGATACGCAGTATTTT. The encoded protein is CASSLGREVADTQYF. The V call is TRBV7-2, the J call TRBJ2-3; D unclear. V lost 1 base and J 4 bases, leaving 12 bases between the germline ends. CDR3 length: 15 amino acids. CDR1 and CDR2 from the germline V gene are SGHTA and FQGNSA.

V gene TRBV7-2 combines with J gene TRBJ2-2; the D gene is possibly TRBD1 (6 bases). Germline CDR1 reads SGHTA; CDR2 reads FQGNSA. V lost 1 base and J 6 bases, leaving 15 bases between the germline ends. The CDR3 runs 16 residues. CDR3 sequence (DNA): TGTGCCAGCAGCTTAGGGGTTGGGGGCGCCGCCGGGGAGCTGTTTTTT. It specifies CASSLGVGGAAGELFF.

For the CDR3, the DNA is TGTGCCAGCAGTGGTGGGAGGGCCACCGGGGAGCTGTTTTTT. This gives the protein CASSGGRATGELFF. The V and J genes are TRBV2 and TRBJ2-2; TRBD2 matches 7 bases. After removal of 4 bases from V and 4 bases from J, the junction contained 3 bases not matched to a gene. Germline assignment: CDR1 SNHLY and CDR2 FYNNEI. The length of the CDR3 is 14 residues.

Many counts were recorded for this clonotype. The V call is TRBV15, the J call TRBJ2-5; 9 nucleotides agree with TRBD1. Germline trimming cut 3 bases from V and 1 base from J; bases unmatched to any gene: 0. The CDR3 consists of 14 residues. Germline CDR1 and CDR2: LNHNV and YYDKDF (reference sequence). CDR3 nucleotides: TGTGCCACCAGCAGGGGACAGGGCCAAGAGACCCAGTACTTC. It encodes CATSRGQGQETQYF.

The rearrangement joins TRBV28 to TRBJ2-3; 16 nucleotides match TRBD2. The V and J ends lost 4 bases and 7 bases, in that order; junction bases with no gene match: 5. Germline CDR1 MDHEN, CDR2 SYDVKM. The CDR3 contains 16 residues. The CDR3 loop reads CASSSPGLAGGHTQYF. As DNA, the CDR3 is TGTGCCAGCAGTTCCCCGGGACTAGCGGGAGGGCATACGCAGTATTTT.

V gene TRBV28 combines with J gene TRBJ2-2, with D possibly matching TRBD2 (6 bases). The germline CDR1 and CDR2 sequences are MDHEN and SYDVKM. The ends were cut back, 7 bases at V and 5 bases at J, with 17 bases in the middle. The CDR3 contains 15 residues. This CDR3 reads CASTYGGPSTGELFF. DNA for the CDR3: TGTGCCAGCACGTACGGGGGACCGAGTACCGGGGAGCTGTTTTTT.

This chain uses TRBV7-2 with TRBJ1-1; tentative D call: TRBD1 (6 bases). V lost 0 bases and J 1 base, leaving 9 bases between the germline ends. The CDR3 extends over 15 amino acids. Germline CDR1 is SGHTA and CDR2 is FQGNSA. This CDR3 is CASSLAGTPNTEAFF. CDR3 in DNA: TGTGCCAGCAGCTTAGCCGGGACACCGAACACTGAAGCTTTCTTT.

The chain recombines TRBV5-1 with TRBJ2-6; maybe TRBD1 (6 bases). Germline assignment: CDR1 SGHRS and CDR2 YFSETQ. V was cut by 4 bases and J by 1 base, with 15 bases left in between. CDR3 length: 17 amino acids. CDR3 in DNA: TGCGCCAGCAGCCGTTGGACTCAGGGGTCTGGGGCCAACGTCCTGACTTTC. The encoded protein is CASSRWTQGSGANVLTF. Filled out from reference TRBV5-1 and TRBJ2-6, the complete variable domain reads KAGVTQTPRYLIKTRGQQVTLSCSPISGHRSVSWYQQTPGQGLQFLFEYFSETQRNKGNFPGRFSGRQFSNSRSEMNVSTLELGDSALYLCASSRWTQGSGANVLTFGAGSRLTVL.

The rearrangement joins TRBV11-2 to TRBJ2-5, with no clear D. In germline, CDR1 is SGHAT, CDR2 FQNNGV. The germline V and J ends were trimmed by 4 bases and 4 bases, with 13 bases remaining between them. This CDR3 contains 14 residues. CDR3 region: CASSSRKGSETQYF. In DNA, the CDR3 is TGTGCCAGCAGCTCTCGGAAGGGATCAGAGACCCAGTACTTC. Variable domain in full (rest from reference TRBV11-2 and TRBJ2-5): EAGVAQSPRYKIIEKRQSVAFWCNPISGHATLYWYQQILGQGPKLLIQFQNNGVVDDSQLPKDRFSAERLKGVDSTLKIQPAKLEDSAVYLCASSSRKGSETQYFGPGTRLLVL.

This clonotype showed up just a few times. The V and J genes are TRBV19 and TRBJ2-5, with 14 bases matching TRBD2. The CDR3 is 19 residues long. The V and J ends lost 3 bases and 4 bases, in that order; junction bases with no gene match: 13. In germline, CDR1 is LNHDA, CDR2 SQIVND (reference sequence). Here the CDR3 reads CASSMAYPGLAGAGETQYF. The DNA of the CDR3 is TGTGCCAGTAGTATGGCCTACCCGGGACTAGCGGGAGCAGGAGAGACCCAGTACTTC.

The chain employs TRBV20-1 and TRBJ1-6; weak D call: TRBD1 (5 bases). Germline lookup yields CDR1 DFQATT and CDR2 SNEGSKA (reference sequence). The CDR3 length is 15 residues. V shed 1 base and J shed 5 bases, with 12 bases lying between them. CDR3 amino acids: CSARGGSGDNSPLHF. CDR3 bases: TGCAGTGCTAGAGGGGGCAGCGGGGATAATTCACCCCTCCACTTT.